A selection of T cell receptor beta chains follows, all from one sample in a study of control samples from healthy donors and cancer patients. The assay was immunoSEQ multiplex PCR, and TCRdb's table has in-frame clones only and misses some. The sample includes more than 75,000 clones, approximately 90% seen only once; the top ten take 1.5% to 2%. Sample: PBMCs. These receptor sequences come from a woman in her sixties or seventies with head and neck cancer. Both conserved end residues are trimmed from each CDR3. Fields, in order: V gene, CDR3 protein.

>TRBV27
ASSLARDRVTNIQY
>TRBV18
ASSPSSGVTNTEAF
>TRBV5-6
ASSMVDEQF
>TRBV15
ATSRDISGDYEQY
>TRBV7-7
ASSSSAGGLDNEQF
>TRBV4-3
ASSQDQGSLGANVLT
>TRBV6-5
ASSLVRLNSPLH
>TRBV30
AWTRLAINNEQF
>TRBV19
ASSIGQGRQETQY
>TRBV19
ASNPDGASNEKLF
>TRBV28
ASTGFGDTQY
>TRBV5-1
ASSSTGSGGNTIY
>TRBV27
ASGTGDTTQPQH
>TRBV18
ASSERTSGANVLT
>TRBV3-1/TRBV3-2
ASSQGQANQPQH
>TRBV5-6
ASSLELREETQY
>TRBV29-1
SARDFTSSEQY
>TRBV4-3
ASSQDLGVSSYEQY
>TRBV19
ASSILQGSNQPQH
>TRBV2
ASTRLAGDYNEQF
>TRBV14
ASSLTPGLAGLSYNEQF
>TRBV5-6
ASSSGQGAPGELF
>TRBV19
ASSIEGLAGGRRATREQF
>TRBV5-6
ASSLLAGVSYEQY
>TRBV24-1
ATSRWAGELF
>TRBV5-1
ASSPWAGDLADTQY
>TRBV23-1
ASSQPTPGYEQY
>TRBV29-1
SVAEHIRAEAF
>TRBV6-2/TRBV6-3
ASSPPVSGPYEQY
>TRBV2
ASSRPSGETQY
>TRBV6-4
ASSDSRTTDTQY
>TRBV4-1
ASSRLTDWNTEAF
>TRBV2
AGAGQSTDTQY
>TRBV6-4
ASSGLDLSPTDTQY
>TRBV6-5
ASSRGRGRTEAF
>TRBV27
ASSPTWDRVRRIPYEQY
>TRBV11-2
ASSAPIAGGTQF
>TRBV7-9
ASSLARLAGPIYSYEQY
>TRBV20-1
SASPGTSGHNEQF
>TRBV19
ASGRQTGAKNIQY
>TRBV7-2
ASSPGLAGAGYT
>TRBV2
ASSVYLATEAF
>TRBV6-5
ASSYVGTQNTEAF
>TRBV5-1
ASSLGGRGDTQY
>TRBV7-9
ASSSGGSTDTQY
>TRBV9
ASSNSGRDTDTQY
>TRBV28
ASNEGGYSPLH
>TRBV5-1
ASSSGQVYNEQF
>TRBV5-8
ASSPHEETQY
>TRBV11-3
ASSTSTDTQY